This TCR beta chain derives from a study of CD8+ T cells in alopecia areata. Overall study context: Treated patients took oral tofacitinib at 5 to 10 mg twice daily.

Sequencing relied on a cDNA template that was reverse transcribed from extracted RNA. Sequencing used immunoSEQ multiplex PCR; TCRdb keeps in-frame clones, though not all of them. The table records around 160,000 clones, roughly 48% of them present only once. Germline CDR1 is MNHEY and CDR2 is SMNVEV (reference sequence). CDR3 length: 17 residues. The V and J ends lost 3 bases and 4 bases respectively, with 20 bases between them. Sequencing was done on a sample of CD4+ T cells sorted from blood. The rearrangement uses TRBV27 and TRBJ2-3; perhaps TRBD2 as D (6 bases). This TCR was sampled from a human donor with alopecia areata. CDR3 loop: CASSFNGPGEYSDTQYF. The CDR3 nucleotides are TGTGCCAGCAGTTTTAACGGTCCGGGAGAGTACTCAGATACGCAGTATTTT.